Reported below is one T cell receptor beta chain. Its antigen is undetermined. The data belong to a study of T-cell memory formation after mild COVID-19. The study, taken as a whole, reports: While clones contracting from day 15 to 85 were balanced between CD4 and CD8, later expanders leaned CD4+.

TCRdb reprocessed the 5' RACE reads with MiXCR, giving one entry per CDR3 protein. The sample lists 450,000 or so distinct CDR3 sequences, 15% to 25% occurring once. The ends were cut back, 6 bases at V and 0 bases at J, with 12 bases in the middle. Germline CDR1 MNHEY, CDR2 SVGAGI. The CDR3 covers 15 residues. This TCR came from an adult woman who had mild COVID-19 (a few samples of this study predate the infection). Cell type and time point are not known. Sequencing input: PBMCs or a T cell subset sorted from them (not recorded which). J is TRBJ1-5 and V is TRBV6-5; D ambiguous. CDR3 region: CASSAQAASNQPQHF. The CDR3 nucleotides are TGTGCCAGCAGCGCACAAGCCGCTAGCAATCAGCCCCAGCATTTT.